Presented here are 11 T cell receptor beta chains from one specimen sequenced in a study of OX40 agonist ivuxolimab in advanced cancers. Profiling relied on immunoSEQ multiplex PCR, and the TCRdb table lists in-frame clones only, not all of them. Among roughly 67,000 clones listed, around 87% were seen once. This sample comprised CD4+ or CD8+ T cells sorted from blood, obtained in a trial of the OX40 agonist ivuxolimab. The receptors were gathered from an adult with an advanced solid tumor such as melanoma, head and neck, liver or kidney cancer.

The chain carries TRBV27 and TRBJ2-7; 7 bases are shared with TRBD1. V lost 2 bases and J lost 5; bases outside the gene matches: 6. This CDR3 has 14 amino acids. Germline assignment: CDR1 MNHEY and CDR2 SMNVEV (reference sequence). The chain's CDR3 is CASSLRQGFNEQYF. In DNA, the CDR3 is TGTGCCAGCAGTTTACGACAGGGCTTCAACGAGCAGTACTTC.

This clone has only one observation. This rearrangement joins TRBV15 to TRBJ2-1; 8 nucleotides line up with TRBD2. Germline V lookup: CDR1 LNHNV, CDR2 YYDKDF (reference sequence). The CDR3 totals 16 residues. J was trimmed by 0 bases and V by 3 bases; bases with no gene match: 4. Written as DNA, the CDR3 is TGTGCCACCAGCAGCAGCGGGGGAAGCTCCTACAATGAGCAGTTCTTC. Translation: CATSSSGGSSYNEQFF.

The gene calls are TRBV5-1 and TRBJ2-7; TRBD1 is a possible D gene (7 bases). The ends were cut back, 0 bases at V and 3 bases at J, with 16 bases in the middle. CDR1 is SGHRS, CDR2 YFSETQ, per germline. CDR3 length equals 16 residues. CDR3 in DNA: TGCGCCAGCAGCTTGGCAGGGGGGTATGATTACTACGAGCAGTACTTC. Its protein is CASSLAGGYDYYEQYF.

This rearrangement joins TRBV29-1 to TRBJ2-7; tentative D call: TRBD2 (6 bases). The germline CDR1 and CDR2 sequences are SQVTM and ANQGSEA. V was trimmed by 2 bases and J by 3 bases, leaving 11 bases between them. This CDR3 has 13 residues. CDR3 nucleotides: TGCAGCGTTGAAATCGCGGGGAACTACGAGCAGTACTTC. This gives the protein CSVEIAGNYEQYF.

The chain has TRBV7-9 and TRBJ2-1, with a possible D match to TRBD2 (6 bases). Germline CDR1 SEHNR, CDR2 FQNEAQ (reference sequence). V lost 5 bases and J lost 5, with 13 bases in between. The CDR3 sequence is 14 residues long. The CDR3 sequence is CASSTFGGNNEQFF. The CDR3 DNA reads TGTGCCAGCAGCACCTTTGGAGGGAACAATGAGCAGTTCTTC. The whole variable domain, filled in from reference TRBV7-9 and TRBJ2-1, reads DTGVSQNPRHKITKRGQNVTFRCDPISEHNRLYWYRQTLGQGPEFLTYFQNEAQLEKSRLLSDRFSAERPKGSFSTLEIQRTEQGDSAMYLCASSTFGGNNEQFFGPGTRLTVL.

The J gene is TRBJ2-3, the V gene TRBV19; TRBD2 matches at 13 bases. The CDR3 is made up of 16 amino acids. The V gene end was trimmed by 7 bases and the J gene end by 3 bases; junction bases not matched to a gene: 7. The germline V gene encodes CDR1 LNHDA and CDR2 SQIVND (reference sequence). CDR3 bases: TGTGCCAGTACCCGGACTAGCGGGGGAGCAACAGATACGCAGTATTTT. The encoded protein is CASTRTSGGATDTQYF.

The J gene is TRBJ1-2, the V gene TRBV5-5, with 8 bases matching TRBD1. CDR1 and CDR2 from the germline V gene are SGHKS and YYEKEE (reference sequence). The CDR3 covers 15 residues. V dropped 4 bases and J dropped 1; count of bases not matched to a gene: 6. CDR3 protein: CASSPDRVGNYGYTF. CDR3 in DNA: TGTGCCAGCAGCCCGGACAGGGTGGGTAACTATGGCTACACCTTC.

This chain joins TRBV6-6 and TRBJ1-1; possibly TRBD1 for D (5 bases). Per germline, CDR1 MNHNY and CDR2 SVGAGI (reference sequence). There are 16 residues in the CDR3. V lost 6 bases and J lost 3, with 20 bases in between. DNA for the CDR3: TGTGCCAGCAGGAAATCTGTATTCAGGGAACACACTGAAGCTTTCTTT. It translates to CASRKSVFREHTEAFF.

This chain connects TRBV6-5 to TRBJ2-1, with a possible D match to TRBD2 (5 bases). With 7 bases removed from V and 12 bases from J, the gap between germline ends came to 22 bases. Germline CDR1 reads MNHEY; CDR2 reads SVGAGI. The CDR3 runs to 14 residues. CDR3 sequence: CASTPTRFGGRQFF. Written as DNA, the CDR3 is TGTGCCAGCACTCCAACAAGATTCGGAGGTCGGCAGTTCTTC.

The V call is TRBV4-1, the J call TRBJ1-3; 9 positions agree with TRBD1. V gave up 4 bases and J gave up 0 bases; unmatched junction bases: 13. The length of the CDR3 is 19 residues. CDR1 is MGHRA, CDR2 YSYEKL, per germline. CDR3 nucleotide sequence: TGCGCCAGCAGCCGGGGACAGGGCCCTACCATAATCTCTGGAAACACCATATATTTT. Protein product: CASSRGQGPTIISGNTIYF.

This chain links TRBV2 with TRBJ2-4; D not certain. The germline V and J ends were trimmed by 5 bases and 6 bases, with 14 bases remaining between them. Germline lookup yields CDR1 SNHLY and CDR2 FYNNEI. The CDR3 runs 14 residues. CDR3 protein: CASSYDPNPNIQYF. The CDR3 DNA reads as TGTGCCAGCAGTTACGACCCAAATCCAAACATTCAGTACTTC.